This T cell receptor (beta chain) is from a study of CD8+ T cells in alopecia areata. For the study at large: Treated patients swallowed 5 to 10 mg of oral tofacitinib twice daily. By percentage of affected scalp area, the severity of treated patients was scored.

Treatment: oral pan-JAK inhibitor, 5-10 mg twice daily. PBMCs were stained for CD3, CD4 and CD8, and CD4+ and CD8+ T cells were sorted. Extracted RNA was reverse transcribed, and the resulting cDNA served as sequencing template. The assay was immunoSEQ multiplex PCR, and TCRdb's table has in-frame clones only and misses some. This table holds roughly 110,000 clones, 84% found once. The receptor comes from a human donor with alopecia areata. The starting material was CD8+ T cells sorted from blood, obtained at week 24, from a patient treated with tofacitinib.

CDR3 nucleotides: TGCAGCGTTGAGCCAGGGTACGAGACCCAGTACTTC. Its translation is CSVEPGYETQYF. The rearrangement uses TRBV29-1 and TRBJ2-5; D is possibly TRBD1 (5 bases). V was shortened by 3 bases and J by 5 bases, with 10 bases between the two germline ends. This CDR3 has 12 amino acids. Germline V gene data show CDR1 as SQVTM and CDR2 as ANQGSEA.